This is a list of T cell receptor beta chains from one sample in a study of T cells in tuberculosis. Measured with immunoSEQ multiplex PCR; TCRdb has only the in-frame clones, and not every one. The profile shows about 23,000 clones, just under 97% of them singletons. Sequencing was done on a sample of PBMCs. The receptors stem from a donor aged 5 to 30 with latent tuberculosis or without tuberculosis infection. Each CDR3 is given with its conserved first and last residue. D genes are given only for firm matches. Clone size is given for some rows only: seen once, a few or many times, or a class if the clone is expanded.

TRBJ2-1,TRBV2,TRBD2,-,CASSSGTSGGYYNEQFF,TGTGCCAGCAGTTCCGGGACTAGCGGGGGATATTACAATGAGCAGTTCTTC
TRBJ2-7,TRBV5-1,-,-,CASSLEDFLVYEQYF,TGCGCCAGCAGCTTGGAGGACTTTTTAGTCTACGAGCAGTACTTC
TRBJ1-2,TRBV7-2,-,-,CASSLAGRPGYTF,TGTGCCAGCAGCTTAGCGGGCAGACCAGGCTACACCTTC
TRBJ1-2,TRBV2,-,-,CASSGGENYGYTF,TGTGCCAGCAGTGGGGGGGAGAACTATGGCTACACCTTC
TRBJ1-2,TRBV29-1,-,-,CSVVGGGGYTF,TGCAGCGTTGTAGGAGGTGGTGGCTACACCTTC
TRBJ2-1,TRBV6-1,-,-,CASMSDNEQFF,TGTGCCAGCATGAGCGACAATGAGCAGTTCTTC
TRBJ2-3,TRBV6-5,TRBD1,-,CASSFRQGQTQYF,TGTGCCAGCAGTTTCCGACAGGGCCAAACGCAGTATTTT
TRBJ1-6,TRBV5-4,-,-,CASSPTSSSYNSPLHF,TGTGCCAGCAGCCCGACATCGAGCTCCTATAATTCACCCCTCCACTTT
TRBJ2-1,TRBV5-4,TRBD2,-,CAGAMGEGSYNEQFF,TGTGCCGGCGCAATGGGGGAGGGCTCCTACAATGAGCAGTTCTTC
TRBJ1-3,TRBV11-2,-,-,CASSLDSPGLSGNTIYF,TGTGCCAGCAGCTTAGATTCTCCAGGACTCTCTGGAAACACCATATATTTT
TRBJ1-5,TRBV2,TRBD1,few,CASRGTGFNQPQHF,TGTGCCAGCAGGGGGACAGGGTTTAATCAGCCCCAGCATTTT
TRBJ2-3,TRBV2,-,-,CASLEGAGPDTQYF,TGTGCCAGCCTGGAGGGGGCGGGGCCAGATACGCAGTATTTT
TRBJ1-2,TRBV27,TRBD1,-,CASSTAGTVADGYTF,TGTGCCAGCAGTACAGCCGGGACAGTCGCTGACGGCTACACCTTC
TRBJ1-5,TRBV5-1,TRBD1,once,CASSLDRGGNQPQHF,TGCGCCAGCAGTTTAGACAGGGGGGGAAATCAGCCCCAGCATTTT
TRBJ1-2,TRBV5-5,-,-,CASSLANGVYGYTF,TGTGCCAGCAGCTTGGCCAACGGGGTCTATGGCTACACCTTC
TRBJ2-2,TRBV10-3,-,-,CAIASGVDGELFF,TGTGCCATTGCCTCGGGGGTGGACGGGGAGCTGTTTTTT
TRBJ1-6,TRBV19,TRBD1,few,CASSTGGENSPLHF,TGTGCCAGTAGTACAGGGGGCGAAAATTCACCCCTCCACTTT
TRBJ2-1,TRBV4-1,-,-,CASSQDPPSQFF,TGCGCCAGCAGCCAAGACCCCCCCTCTCAGTTCTTC
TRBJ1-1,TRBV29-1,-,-,CSGARAEAFF,TGCAGCGGCGCTCGAGCTGAAGCTTTCTTT
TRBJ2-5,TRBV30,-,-,CAWETRRGGTQYF,TGTGCCTGGGAGACCAGGAGAGGAGGGACCCAGTACTTC
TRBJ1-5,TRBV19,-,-,CASSIAGGRGGSQPQHF,TGTGCCAGTAGTATAGCGGGAGGCAGGGGAGGGAGCCAGCCCCAGCATTTT
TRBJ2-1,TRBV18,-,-,CASSVDNEQFF,TGTGCCAGCTCCGTAGACAATGAGCAGTTCTTC
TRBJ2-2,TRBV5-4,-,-,CASSLPVNGELFF,TGTGCCAGCAGCTTGCCCGTTAACGGGGAGCTGTTTTTT
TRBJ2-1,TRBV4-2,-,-,CASSPRPGGPVGEQFF,TGTGCCAGCAGCCCGAGGCCGGGGGGCCCGGTCGGTGAGCAGTTCTTC
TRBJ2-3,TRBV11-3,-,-,CASSFSGVTDTQYF,TGTGCCAGCAGCTTTTCCGGGGTAACAGATACGCAGTATTTT
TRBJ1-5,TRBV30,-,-,CAWSGGAAHSNQPQHF,TGTGCCTGGAGTGGGGGCGCAGCTCATAGCAATCAGCCCCAGCATTTT
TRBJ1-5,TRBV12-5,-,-,CASGADGVIYQPQHF,TGTGCTAGTGGGGCTGACGGGGTCATATATCAGCCCCAGCATTTT